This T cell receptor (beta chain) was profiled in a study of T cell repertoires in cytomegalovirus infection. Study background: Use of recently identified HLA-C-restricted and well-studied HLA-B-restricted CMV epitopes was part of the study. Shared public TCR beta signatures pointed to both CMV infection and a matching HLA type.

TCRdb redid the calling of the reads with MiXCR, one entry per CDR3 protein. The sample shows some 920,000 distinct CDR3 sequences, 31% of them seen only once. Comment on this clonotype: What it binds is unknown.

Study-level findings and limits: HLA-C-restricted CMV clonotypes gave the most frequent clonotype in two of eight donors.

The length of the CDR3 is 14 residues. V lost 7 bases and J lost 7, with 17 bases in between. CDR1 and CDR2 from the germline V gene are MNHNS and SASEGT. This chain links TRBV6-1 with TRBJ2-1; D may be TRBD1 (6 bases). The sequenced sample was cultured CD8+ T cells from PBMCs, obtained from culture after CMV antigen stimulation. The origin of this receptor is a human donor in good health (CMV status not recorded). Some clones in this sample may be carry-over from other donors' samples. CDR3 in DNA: TGTGCCAGCACCGAATGGGGGACAACTAATGAGCAGTTCTTC. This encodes CASTEWGTTNEQFF.